The rows below give T cell receptor beta chains drawn from one sample of a study of OX40 agonist ivuxolimab in advanced cancers. Assay used: immunoSEQ multiplex PCR; TCRdb lists only in-frame clones, some missing. This sample carries fewer than 85,000 clones, 75% to 85% of them seen once, and the ten largest clones take about 7.9%. Sequenced material: CD4+ or CD8+ T cells sorted from blood, taken in a trial of the OX40 agonist ivuxolimab. The receptors here all came from an adult with an advanced solid tumor such as melanoma, head and neck, liver or kidney cancer. Each CDR3 is given with its conserved first and last residue. A D gene is named only where the DNA matches it firmly. The listing skips clone size in some rows; elsewhere it reads once, few, many or a size class.

D gene: TRBD1
V gene: TRBV4-1
J gene: TRBJ1-2
CDR3 length: 14
clone size: NA
CDR3 DNA: TGCGCCAGCAGCCAAGGAGCAGGGGGCCTAGGCTACACCTTC
CDR3 protein: CASSQGAGGLGYTF

D gene: NA
V gene: TRBV18
J gene: TRBJ2-2
CDR3 length: 15
clone size: NA
CDR3 DNA: TGTGCCAGCTCACCGGCCGGGCCTACGACCGGGGAGCTGTTTTTT
CDR3 protein: CASSPAGPTTGELFF

D gene: NA
V gene: TRBV30
J gene: TRBJ1-1
CDR3 length: 14
clone size: NA
CDR3 DNA: TGTGCCTGGAGTGTACTTGGGGGGAGGACTGAAGCTTTCTTT
CDR3 protein: CAWSVLGGRTEAFF

D gene: NA
V gene: TRBV9
J gene: TRBJ2-3
CDR3 length: 15
clone size: NA
CDR3 DNA: TGTGCCAGCAGCGGGGGGGCCATCCGCACAGATACGCAGTATTTT
CDR3 protein: CASSGGAIRTDTQYF

D gene: TRBD2
V gene: TRBV6-1
J gene: TRBJ2-1
CDR3 length: 14
clone size: once
CDR3 DNA: TGTGCCAGCACCCTCAGCCGGGGGGTCAATGAGCAGTTCTTC
CDR3 protein: CASTLSRGVNEQFF

D gene: NA
V gene: TRBV2
J gene: TRBJ2-1
CDR3 length: 15
clone size: few
CDR3 DNA: TGTGCCAGCAGTGAGGGGACCCTGTCCTACAATGAGCAGTTCTTC
CDR3 protein: CASSEGTLSYNEQFF

D gene: NA
V gene: TRBV7-9
J gene: TRBJ1-4
CDR3 length: 16
clone size: NA
CDR3 DNA: TGTGCCAGCAGCTTTGGGCGGTCATCAACTAATGAAAAACTGTTTTTT
CDR3 protein: CASSFGRSSTNEKLFF

D gene: NA
V gene: TRBV6-5
J gene: TRBJ2-7
CDR3 length: 14
clone size: NA
CDR3 DNA: TGTGCCAGCAGTTACACTAGCCAGGCCTACGAGCAGTACTTC
CDR3 protein: CASSYTSQAYEQYF

D gene: TRBD1
V gene: TRBV5-4
J gene: TRBJ2-7
CDR3 length: 13
clone size: NA
CDR3 DNA: TGTGCCAGCAGCTTCCAGGGGGCGAAGGAGCAGTACTTC
CDR3 protein: CASSFQGAKEQYF

D gene: TRBD1
V gene: TRBV6-1
J gene: TRBJ1-6
CDR3 length: 14
clone size: once
CDR3 DNA: TGTGCCAGCAGGCCCGGGACAGGAGGTTCACCCCTCCACTTT
CDR3 protein: CASRPGTGGSPLHF

D gene: TRBD1
V gene: TRBV10-3
J gene: TRBJ2-5
CDR3 length: 14
clone size: NA
CDR3 DNA: TGTGCCATCCGAGAATCGACAGGGGGTGAGACCCAGTACTTC
CDR3 protein: CAIRESTGGETQYF

D gene: NA
V gene: TRBV5-4
J gene: TRBJ1-5
CDR3 length: 13
clone size: NA
CDR3 DNA: TGTGCCAGCAGCTTGGACTCGTCTCAGCCCCAGCATTTT
CDR3 protein: CASSLDSSQPQHF

D gene: NA
V gene: TRBV6-5
J gene: TRBJ1-1
CDR3 length: 13
clone size: NA
CDR3 DNA: TGTGCCAGCAGTTACTCGAAAGACACTGAAGCTTTCTTT
CDR3 protein: CASSYSKDTEAFF

D gene: NA
V gene: TRBV5-5
J gene: TRBJ1-1
CDR3 length: 14
clone size: NA
CDR3 DNA: TGCGCCAGCAGCCAAGAATCTGGGATCTCTGAAGCTTTCTTT
CDR3 protein: CASSQESGISEAFF

D gene: TRBD1
V gene: TRBV30
J gene: TRBJ1-1
CDR3 length: 19
clone size: NA
CDR3 DNA: TGTGCCTGGTTTCCAAACAGGGGGAATCGGGTAGGGGGAAACACTGAAGCTTTCTTT
CDR3 protein: CAWFPNRGNRVGGNTEAFF

D gene: NA
V gene: TRBV7-2
J gene: TRBJ2-3
CDR3 length: 13
clone size: NA
CDR3 DNA: TGTGCCAGCAGCTCGGGACCATCGGGGACGCAGTATTTT
CDR3 protein: CASSSGPSGTQYF

D gene: TRBD1
V gene: TRBV29-1
J gene: TRBJ2-1
CDR3 length: 13
clone size: NA
CDR3 DNA: TGCAGCGTTGACCTGGACAGGGGGCCTGAGCAGTTCTTC
CDR3 protein: CSVDLDRGPEQFF

D gene: NA
V gene: TRBV4-2
J gene: TRBJ1-5
CDR3 length: 15
clone size: NA
CDR3 DNA: TGTGCCAGCAGCCAAGAGGGGACGGGGAATCAGCCCCAGCATTTT
CDR3 protein: CASSQEGTGNQPQHF

D gene: TRBD1
V gene: TRBV19
J gene: TRBJ1-1
CDR3 length: 14
clone size: once
CDR3 DNA: TGTGCCAGTAGTAGACAGGGCGTGAACACTGAAGCTTTCTTT
CDR3 protein: CASSRQGVNTEAFF

D gene: TRBD1
V gene: TRBV28
J gene: TRBJ1-4
CDR3 length: 14
clone size: many
CDR3 DNA: TGTGCCAGCAGTTCCCCGGGACAGAATGAAAAACTGTTTTTT
CDR3 protein: CASSSPGQNEKLFF

D gene: NA
V gene: TRBV7-3
J gene: TRBJ2-5
CDR3 length: 13
clone size: NA
CDR3 DNA: TGTGCCAGCAGCTTCGATCCCCGAGAGACCCAGTACTTC
CDR3 protein: CASSFDPRETQYF

D gene: TRBD1
V gene: TRBV9
J gene: TRBJ1-1
CDR3 length: 16
clone size: NA
CDR3 DNA: TGTGCCAGCAGCGAGAGGGACAGGCCCTCGGACACTGAAGCTTTCTTT
CDR3 protein: CASSERDRPSDTEAFF

D gene: NA
V gene: TRBV19
J gene: TRBJ2-2
CDR3 length: 14
clone size: NA
CDR3 DNA: TGTGCCAGTAGTATAGTTTCTGGCGCCGGGGAGCTGTTTTTT
CDR3 protein: CASSIVSGAGELFF

D gene: NA
V gene: TRBV10-2
J gene: TRBJ2-1
CDR3 length: 13
clone size: NA
CDR3 DNA: TGCGCCAGCCGTCGGGACTCCTACAATGAGCAGTTCTTC
CDR3 protein: CASRRDSYNEQFF

D gene: NA
V gene: TRBV13
J gene: TRBJ1-6
CDR3 length: 17
clone size: NA
CDR3 DNA: TGTGCCAGCAGCGGGGGCCCGGGACCCAGGACGCATTCACCCCTCCACTTT
CDR3 protein: CASSGGPGPRTHSPLHF

D gene: NA
V gene: TRBV7-9
J gene: TRBJ1-3
CDR3 length: 19
clone size: NA
CDR3 DNA: TGTGCCAGCAGCTTAGACCCCCGTGGCGGGATCTTATCTGGAAACACCATATATTTT
CDR3 protein: CASSLDPRGGILSGNTIYF

D gene: TRBD1
V gene: TRBV29-1
J gene: TRBJ2-5
CDR3 length: 13
clone size: NA
CDR3 DNA: TGCAGCGTTTCCGGACAGGGATGGGTGACCCAGTACTTC
CDR3 protein: CSVSGQGWVTQYF

D gene: TRBD1
V gene: TRBV5-4
J gene: TRBJ2-7
CDR3 length: 14
clone size: few
CDR3 DNA: TGTGCCAGCAGCTTCGGACAGGGGTTCGACGAGCAGTACTTC
CDR3 protein: CASSFGQGFDEQYF

D gene: TRBD2
V gene: TRBV5-1
J gene: TRBJ2-5
CDR3 length: 15
clone size: NA
CDR3 DNA: TGCGCCAGCAGCTTGGGGACTAGCGGGGGTAAGACCCAGTACTTC
CDR3 protein: CASSLGTSGGKTQYF

D gene: TRBD1
V gene: TRBV6-5
J gene: TRBJ2-5
CDR3 length: 15
clone size: NA
CDR3 DNA: TGTGCCAGCAGTTACTCGCGGACAGGACAAGAGACCCAGTACTTC
CDR3 protein: CASSYSRTGQETQYF

D gene: NA
V gene: TRBV6-1
J gene: TRBJ2-3
CDR3 length: 10
clone size: NA
CDR3 DNA: TGTGCCAGCAGTGAGGTGACGCAGTATTTT
CDR3 protein: CASSEVTQYF

D gene: NA
V gene: TRBV21-1
J gene: TRBJ2-1
CDR3 length: 14
clone size: NA
CDR3 DNA: TGTGCCAGCAGCAAAGGGGAGGGGTGGGATGAGCAGTTCTTC
CDR3 protein: CASSKGEGWDEQFF

D gene: NA
V gene: TRBV28
J gene: TRBJ1-1
CDR3 length: 14
clone size: once
CDR3 DNA: TGTGCCAGCAGTTACGGGGGCTTGAACACTGAAGCTTTCTTT
CDR3 protein: CASSYGGLNTEAFF

D gene: NA
V gene: TRBV6-6
J gene: TRBJ1-1
CDR3 length: 13
clone size: few
CDR3 DNA: TGTGCCAGCAGTTACTCGGACAGCACTGAAGCTTTCTTT
CDR3 protein: CASSYSDSTEAFF

D gene: NA
V gene: TRBV18
J gene: TRBJ1-2
CDR3 length: 14
clone size: NA
CDR3 DNA: TGTGCCAGCTCAGAGGACAGCGCCGGCGATGGCTACACCTTC
CDR3 protein: CASSEDSAGDGYTF

D gene: TRBD1
V gene: TRBV7-6
J gene: TRBJ2-5
CDR3 length: 16
clone size: NA
CDR3 DNA: TGTGCCAGCAGCTTAGCTGGGACAGTCTTGGGGGAGACCCAGTACTTC
CDR3 protein: CASSLAGTVLGETQYF

D gene: NA
V gene: TRBV6-1
J gene: TRBJ2-6
CDR3 length: 15
clone size: NA
CDR3 DNA: TGTGCCCTGGGACTCGATCCCTCTGGGGCCAACGTCCTGACTTTC
CDR3 protein: CALGLDPSGANVLTF

D gene: TRBD1
V gene: TRBV5-1
J gene: TRBJ1-2
CDR3 length: 14
clone size: few
CDR3 DNA: TGCGCCAGCAGCCAGGGACAGGGGACGGGCGGCTACACCTTC
CDR3 protein: CASSQGQGTGGYTF

D gene: NA
V gene: TRBV5-4
J gene: TRBJ1-5
CDR3 length: 15
clone size: NA
CDR3 DNA: TGTGCCAGCAGCTTGGGAGGGAATGGCAATCAGCCCCAGCATTTT
CDR3 protein: CASSLGGNGNQPQHF

D gene: TRBD1
V gene: TRBV30
J gene: TRBJ1-1
CDR3 length: 15
clone size: NA
CDR3 DNA: TGTGCCTGGAGTGTAGGGGCCAAGGGGGCCCCTGAAGCTTTCTTT
CDR3 protein: CAWSVGAKGAPEAFF

D gene: TRBD1
V gene: TRBV5-1
J gene: TRBJ2-6
CDR3 length: 18
clone size: NA
CDR3 DNA: TGCGCCAGCAGCCCCAAACAGGGGGCCCCCTCTGGGGCCAACGTCCTGACTTTC
CDR3 protein: CASSPKQGAPSGANVLTF

D gene: NA
V gene: TRBV18
J gene: TRBJ2-2
CDR3 length: 14
clone size: few
CDR3 DNA: TGTGCCAGCTCACCACAGGCTTCTACCGGGGAGCTGTTTTTT
CDR3 protein: CASSPQASTGELFF

D gene: TRBD1
V gene: TRBV7-9
J gene: TRBJ1-4
CDR3 length: 13
clone size: NA
CDR3 DNA: TGTGCCAGCAGCAGAGGACAGGGTGAAAAACTGTTTTTT
CDR3 protein: CASSRGQGEKLFF

D gene: NA
V gene: TRBV7-2
J gene: TRBJ2-2
CDR3 length: 19
clone size: NA
CDR3 DNA: TGTGCCAGCAGCTCGACACCCCTCATTAAGCCCTGGGACACCGGGGAGCTGTTTTTT
CDR3 protein: CASSSTPLIKPWDTGELFF

D gene: NA
V gene: TRBV6-5
J gene: TRBJ2-2
CDR3 length: 13
clone size: NA
CDR3 DNA: TGTGCCAGCAGTTACGGGCGGCTCGGGGAGCTGTTTTTT
CDR3 protein: CASSYGRLGELFF

D gene: NA
V gene: TRBV5-6
J gene: TRBJ2-1
CDR3 length: 16
clone size: NA
CDR3 DNA: TGTGCCAGCAGCTGGGTGGGTAGCGTCATCTACAATGAGCAGTTCTTC
CDR3 protein: CASSWVGSVIYNEQFF

D gene: TRBD2
V gene: TRBV2
J gene: TRBJ2-2
CDR3 length: 17
clone size: few
CDR3 DNA: TGTGCCAGCGAACCGGGACTAGCGGGGGGGTCCCCCGGGGAGCTGTTTTTT
CDR3 protein: CASEPGLAGGSPGELFF

D gene: NA
V gene: TRBV10-2
J gene: TRBJ1-2
CDR3 length: 13
clone size: NA
CDR3 DNA: TGCGCCAGCAGTGAATCGGGGCAGGATGGCTACACCTTC
CDR3 protein: CASSESGQDGYTF

D gene: NA
V gene: TRBV7-6
J gene: TRBJ2-1
CDR3 length: 13
clone size: NA
CDR3 DNA: TGTGCCAGCAGCTTAGAACTAGGGAATGAGCAGTTCTTC
CDR3 protein: CASSLELGNEQFF

D gene: NA
V gene: TRBV7-2
J gene: TRBJ2-2
CDR3 length: 14
clone size: NA
CDR3 DNA: TGTGCCAGCAGCATAACAGGGTTCACCGGGGAGCTGTTTTTT
CDR3 protein: CASSITGFTGELFF

D gene: NA
V gene: TRBV28
J gene: TRBJ1-1
CDR3 length: 13
clone size: few
CDR3 DNA: TGTGCCAGCAGTTTACTACGACAGCTTGAAGCTTTCTTT
CDR3 protein: CASSLLRQLEAFF

D gene: TRBD1
V gene: TRBV13
J gene: TRBJ1-2
CDR3 length: 16
clone size: NA
CDR3 DNA: TGTGCCAGCAGCTCCTGGACAGGGGGCTCTTCAAACGGCTACACCTTC
CDR3 protein: CASSSWTGGSSNGYTF

D gene: NA
V gene: TRBV6-6
J gene: TRBJ2-7
CDR3 length: 16
clone size: NA
CDR3 DNA: TGTGCCAGCAGTTCCCTCGGAGTTCAGGGGAGCTACGAGCAGTACTTC
CDR3 protein: CASSSLGVQGSYEQYF

D gene: NA
V gene: TRBV5-1
J gene: TRBJ2-3
CDR3 length: 14
clone size: NA
CDR3 DNA: TGCGCCAGCAGCTTTGACAGAGCCACAGATACGCAGTATTTT
CDR3 protein: CASSFDRATDTQYF

D gene: NA
V gene: TRBV4-2
J gene: TRBJ1-2
CDR3 length: 13
clone size: few
CDR3 DNA: TGTGCCAGCAGCCAAGTTACACACTATGGCTACACCTTC
CDR3 protein: CASSQVTHYGYTF

D gene: TRBD1
V gene: TRBV5-5
J gene: TRBJ1-1
CDR3 length: 16
clone size: NA
CDR3 DNA: TGTGCCAGCAGCTCGACCCAGACAGGGGGAGACACTGAAGCTTTCTTT
CDR3 protein: CASSSTQTGGDTEAFF

D gene: TRBD2
V gene: TRBV7-2
J gene: TRBJ2-3
CDR3 length: 14
clone size: NA
CDR3 DNA: TGTGCCAGCCGCCTGACTAGCGGGACAGATACGCAGTATTTT
CDR3 protein: CASRLTSGTDTQYF

D gene: NA
V gene: TRBV7-3
J gene: TRBJ2-2
CDR3 length: 14
clone size: NA
CDR3 DNA: TGTGCCAGCAGCCCCGGGACTCCCGGGGGGGAGCTGTTTTTT
CDR3 protein: CASSPGTPGGELFF

D gene: TRBD2
V gene: TRBV28
J gene: TRBJ2-3
CDR3 length: 14
clone size: NA
CDR3 DNA: TGTGCCAGCAAATCCGGAGGGGAGGGGGATACGCAGTATTTT
CDR3 protein: CASKSGGEGDTQYF

D gene: TRBD1
V gene: TRBV19
J gene: TRBJ1-2
CDR3 length: 15
clone size: NA
CDR3 DNA: TGTGCCAGTAGTATTGGGACAGGGCGTAACTATGGCTACACCTTC
CDR3 protein: CASSIGTGRNYGYTF